The present TCR beta chain was sequenced within a study of blood T cell repertoires in COVID-19. On the study more broadly: Samples representing acute and convalescent COVID-19 were sourced from the United States, Italy and Spain.

Per the original methods: Amplification from reference gene primers served as the basis for estimated nucleated cell counts. Method: immunoSEQ multiplex PCR; TCRdb's copy keeps in-frame clones and lacks some. V, J and clone size derive from that table, while D and trimming were established from the DNA sequence. The profile shows some 200,000 clones, approximately 90% of them singletons. This CDR3 has 14 amino acids. V lost 6 bases to trimming and J lost 10 bases; unmatched junction nucleotides: 7. Germline V CDR1 and CDR2: LNHDA, SQIVND (reference sequence). The clonotype comes from a man between 40 and 49 years old with active or convalescent COVID-19. The genes are TRBV19 and TRBJ1-6, with 9 bases aligning to TRBD1. Sequencing was done on a sample of peripheral blood. The CDR3 loop is CASRSGTGSSPLHF. The CDR3 DNA sequence: TGTGCCAGTAGATCCGGGACAGGGAGCTCACCCCTCCACTTT.